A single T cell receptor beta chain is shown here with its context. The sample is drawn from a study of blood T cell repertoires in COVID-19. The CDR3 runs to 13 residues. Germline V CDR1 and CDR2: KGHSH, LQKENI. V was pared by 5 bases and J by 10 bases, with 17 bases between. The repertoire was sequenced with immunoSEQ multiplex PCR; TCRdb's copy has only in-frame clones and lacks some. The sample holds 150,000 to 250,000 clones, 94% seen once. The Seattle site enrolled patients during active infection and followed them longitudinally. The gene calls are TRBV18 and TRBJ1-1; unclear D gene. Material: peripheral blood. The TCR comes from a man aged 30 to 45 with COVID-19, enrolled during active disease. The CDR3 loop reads CASSGQQRVGAFF. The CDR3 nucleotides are TGTGCCAGCTCAGGCCAGCAGCGGGTTGGAGCTTTCTTT.